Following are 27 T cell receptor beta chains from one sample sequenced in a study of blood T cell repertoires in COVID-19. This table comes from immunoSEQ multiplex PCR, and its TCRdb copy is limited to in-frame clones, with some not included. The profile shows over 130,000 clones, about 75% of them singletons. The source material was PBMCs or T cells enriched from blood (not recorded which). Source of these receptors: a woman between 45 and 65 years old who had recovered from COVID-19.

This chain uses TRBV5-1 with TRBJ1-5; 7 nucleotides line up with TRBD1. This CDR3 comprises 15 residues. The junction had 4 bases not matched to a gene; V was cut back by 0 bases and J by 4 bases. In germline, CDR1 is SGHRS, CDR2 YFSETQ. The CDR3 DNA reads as TGCGCCAGCAGCTTGGACGGGACAGAGAATCAGCCCCAGCATTTT. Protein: CASSLDGTENQPQHF.

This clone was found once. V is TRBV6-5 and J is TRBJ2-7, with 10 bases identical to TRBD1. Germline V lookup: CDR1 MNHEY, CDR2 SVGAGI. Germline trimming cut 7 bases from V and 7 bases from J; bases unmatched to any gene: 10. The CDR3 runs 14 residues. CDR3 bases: TGTGCCAGCACCTCCCGGGACAGGGGTTATGAGCAGTACTTC. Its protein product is CASTSRDRGYEQYF.

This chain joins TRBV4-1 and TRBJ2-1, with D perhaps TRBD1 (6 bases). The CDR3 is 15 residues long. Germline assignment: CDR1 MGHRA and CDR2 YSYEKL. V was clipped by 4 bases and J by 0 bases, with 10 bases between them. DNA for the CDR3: TGCGCCAGCAGCCCTACAGGGAGCTCCTACAATGAGCAGTTCTTC. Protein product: CASSPTGSSYNEQFF.

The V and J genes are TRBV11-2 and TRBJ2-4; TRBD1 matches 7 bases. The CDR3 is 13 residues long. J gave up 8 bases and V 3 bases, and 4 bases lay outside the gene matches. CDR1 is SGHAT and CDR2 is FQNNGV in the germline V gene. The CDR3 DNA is TGTGCCAGCAGCTTGTTACAGGGGTACATTCAGTACTTC. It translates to CASSLLQGYIQYF.

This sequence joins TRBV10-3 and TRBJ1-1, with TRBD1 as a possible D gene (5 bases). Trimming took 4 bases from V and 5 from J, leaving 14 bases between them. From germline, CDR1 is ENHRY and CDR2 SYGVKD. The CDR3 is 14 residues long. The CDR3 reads CAISAEKGHTEAFF. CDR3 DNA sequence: TGTGCCATCAGTGCTGAGAAAGGACATACTGAAGCTTTCTTT.

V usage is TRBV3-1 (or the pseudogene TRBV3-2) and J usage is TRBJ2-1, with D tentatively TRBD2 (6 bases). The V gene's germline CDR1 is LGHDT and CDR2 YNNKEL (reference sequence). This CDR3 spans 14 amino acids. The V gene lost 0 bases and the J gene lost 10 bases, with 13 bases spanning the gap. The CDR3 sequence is CASSQDVGREEQFF. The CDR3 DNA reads TGTGCCAGCAGCCAAGATGTGGGGCGGGAAGAGCAGTTCTTC.

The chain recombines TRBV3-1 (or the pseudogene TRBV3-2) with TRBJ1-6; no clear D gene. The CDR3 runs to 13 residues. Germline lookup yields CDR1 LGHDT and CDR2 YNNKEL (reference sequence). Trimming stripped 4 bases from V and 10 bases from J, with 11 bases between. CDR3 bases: TGTGCCAGCAGCCGCGGGGATTACTCACCCCTCCACTTT. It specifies CASSRGDYSPLHF.

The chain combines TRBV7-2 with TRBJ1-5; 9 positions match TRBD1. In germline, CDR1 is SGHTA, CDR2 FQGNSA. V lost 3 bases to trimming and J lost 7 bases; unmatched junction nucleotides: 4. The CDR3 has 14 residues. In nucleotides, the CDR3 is TGTGCCAGCAGCTTCGGACAGGGGCTGCAGCCCCAGCATTTT. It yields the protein CASSFGQGLQPQHF.

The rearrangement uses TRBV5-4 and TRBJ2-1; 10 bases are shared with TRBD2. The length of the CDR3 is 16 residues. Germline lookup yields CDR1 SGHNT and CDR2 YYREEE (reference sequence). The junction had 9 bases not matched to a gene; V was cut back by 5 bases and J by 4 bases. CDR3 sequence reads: CASSPVRTSGYNEQFF. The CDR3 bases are TGTGCCAGCAGTCCTGTTAGGACTAGCGGATACAATGAGCAGTTCTTC.

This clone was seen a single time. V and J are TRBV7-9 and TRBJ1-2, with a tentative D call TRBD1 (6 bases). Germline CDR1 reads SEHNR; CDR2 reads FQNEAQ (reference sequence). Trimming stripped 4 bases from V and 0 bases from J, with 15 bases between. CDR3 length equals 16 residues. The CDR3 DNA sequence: TGTGCCAGCAGCTCCGGGACACGACCTTCTAACTATGGCTACACCTTC. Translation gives CASSSGTRPSNYGYTF.

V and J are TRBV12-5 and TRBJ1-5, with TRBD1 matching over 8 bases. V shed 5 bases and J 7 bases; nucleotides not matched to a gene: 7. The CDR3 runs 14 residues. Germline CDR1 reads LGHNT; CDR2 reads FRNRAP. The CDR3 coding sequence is TGTGCTAGTGGTAGCGGACAGGGTCGACAGCCCCAGCATTTT. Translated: CASGSGQGRQPQHF.

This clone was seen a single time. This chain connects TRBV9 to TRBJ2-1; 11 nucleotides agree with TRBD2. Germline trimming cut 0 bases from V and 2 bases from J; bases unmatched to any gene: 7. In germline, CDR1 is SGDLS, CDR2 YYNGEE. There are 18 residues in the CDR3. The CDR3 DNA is TGTGCCAGCAGCGTAGTGGGTAGCGGGGGGGCCCCCTACAATGAGCAGTTCTTC. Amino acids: CASSVVGSGGAPYNEQFF.

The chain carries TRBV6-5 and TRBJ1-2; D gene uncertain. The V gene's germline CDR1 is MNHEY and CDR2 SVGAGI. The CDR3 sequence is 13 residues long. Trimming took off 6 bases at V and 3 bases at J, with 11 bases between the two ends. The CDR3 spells CASSPEAYYGYTF. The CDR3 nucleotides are TGTGCCAGCAGCCCGGAGGCCTACTATGGCTACACCTTC.

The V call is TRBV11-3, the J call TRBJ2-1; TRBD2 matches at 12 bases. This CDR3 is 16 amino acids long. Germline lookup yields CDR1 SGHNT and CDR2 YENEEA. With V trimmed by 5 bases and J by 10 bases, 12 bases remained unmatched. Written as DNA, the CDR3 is TGTGCCAGCAGCACGGGACTAGCGGGCCCAGGGGAGGAGCAGTTCTTC. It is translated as CASSTGLAGPGEEQFF.

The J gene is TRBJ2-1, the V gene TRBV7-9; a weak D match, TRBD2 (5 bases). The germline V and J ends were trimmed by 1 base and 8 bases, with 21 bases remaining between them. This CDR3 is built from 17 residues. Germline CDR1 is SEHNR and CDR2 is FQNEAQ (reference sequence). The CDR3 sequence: CASSLEVGVPWSHEQFF. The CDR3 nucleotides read TGTGCCAGCAGCTTAGAGGTCGGGGTCCCCTGGAGTCATGAGCAGTTCTTC.

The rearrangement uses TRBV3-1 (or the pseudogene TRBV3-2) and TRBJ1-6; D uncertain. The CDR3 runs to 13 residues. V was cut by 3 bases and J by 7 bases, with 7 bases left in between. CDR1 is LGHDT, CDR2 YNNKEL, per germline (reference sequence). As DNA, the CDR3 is TGTGCCAGCAGCCAGTCTTCGAATTCACCCCTCCACTTT. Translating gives CASSQSSNSPLHF.

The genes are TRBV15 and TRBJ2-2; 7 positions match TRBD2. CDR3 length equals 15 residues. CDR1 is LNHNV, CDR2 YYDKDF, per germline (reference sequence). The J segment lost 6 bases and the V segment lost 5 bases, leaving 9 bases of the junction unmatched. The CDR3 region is CATSPGGGLPGELFF. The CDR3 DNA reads TGTGCCACCAGCCCGGGGGGAGGATTACCCGGGGAGCTGTTTTTT.

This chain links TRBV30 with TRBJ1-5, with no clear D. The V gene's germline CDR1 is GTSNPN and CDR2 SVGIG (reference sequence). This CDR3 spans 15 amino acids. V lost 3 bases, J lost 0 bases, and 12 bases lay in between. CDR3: CAWSRALDSNQPQHF. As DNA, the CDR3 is TGTGCCTGGAGCCGAGCCTTAGATAGCAATCAGCCCCAGCATTTT.

CDR3 protein: CASSSYRGGNQPQHF. CDR3 sequence (DNA): TGTGCCAGCAGCTCCTACAGGGGTGGCAATCAGCCCCAGCATTTT. The chain recombines TRBV13 with TRBJ1-5, with TRBD1 matching 7 bases. The CDR3 extends over 15 amino acids. Trimming removed 4 bases from V and 2 bases from J; junction bases left unmatched: 5. Germline values: CDR1 PRHDT, CDR2 FYEKMQ (reference sequence).

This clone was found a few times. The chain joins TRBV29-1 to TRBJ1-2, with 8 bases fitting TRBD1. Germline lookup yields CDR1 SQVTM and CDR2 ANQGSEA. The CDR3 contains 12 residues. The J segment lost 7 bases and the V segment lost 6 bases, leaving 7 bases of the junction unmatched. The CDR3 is CSVDYGQGGYTF. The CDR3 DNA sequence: TGCAGCGTGGACTACGGACAGGGTGGCTACACCTTC.

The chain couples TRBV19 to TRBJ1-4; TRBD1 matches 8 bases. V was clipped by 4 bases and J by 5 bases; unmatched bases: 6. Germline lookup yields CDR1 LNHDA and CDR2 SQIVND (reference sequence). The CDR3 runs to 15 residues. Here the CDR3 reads CASSNQQGGNEKLFF. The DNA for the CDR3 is TGTGCCAGTAGTAACCAACAGGGGGGGAATGAAAAACTGTTTTTT.

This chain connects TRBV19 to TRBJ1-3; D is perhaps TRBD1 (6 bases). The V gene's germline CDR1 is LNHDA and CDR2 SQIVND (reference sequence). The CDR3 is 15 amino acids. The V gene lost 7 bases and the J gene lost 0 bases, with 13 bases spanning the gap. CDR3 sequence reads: CASKGADSSGNTIYF. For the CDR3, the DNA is TGTGCCAGTAAAGGAGCGGACAGCTCTGGAAACACCATATATTTT.

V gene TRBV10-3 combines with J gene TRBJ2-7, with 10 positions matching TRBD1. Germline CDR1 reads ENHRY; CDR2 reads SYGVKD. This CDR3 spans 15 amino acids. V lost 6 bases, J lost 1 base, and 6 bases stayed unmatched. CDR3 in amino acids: CAIRTGTGVSYEQYF. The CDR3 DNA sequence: TGTGCCATCAGGACCGGGACAGGGGTATCCTACGAGCAGTACTTC.

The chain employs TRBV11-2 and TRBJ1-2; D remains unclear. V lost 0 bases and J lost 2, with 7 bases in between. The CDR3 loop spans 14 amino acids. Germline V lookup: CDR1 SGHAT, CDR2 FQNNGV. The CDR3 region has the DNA TGTGCCAGCAGCTTAGAGGGCGGGAACTATGGCTACACCTTC. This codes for CASSLEGGNYGYTF.

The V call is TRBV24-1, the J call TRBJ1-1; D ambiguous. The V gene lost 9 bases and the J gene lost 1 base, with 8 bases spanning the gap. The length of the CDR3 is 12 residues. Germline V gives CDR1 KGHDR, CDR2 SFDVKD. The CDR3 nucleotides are TGTGCCACCCGAGGTGCGAACACTGAAGCTTTCTTT. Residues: CATRGANTEAFF.

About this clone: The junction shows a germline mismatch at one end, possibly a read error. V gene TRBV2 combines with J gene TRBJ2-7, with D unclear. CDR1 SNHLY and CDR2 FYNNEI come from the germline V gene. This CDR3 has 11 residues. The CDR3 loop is CASSGGPYRFF. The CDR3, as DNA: TGTGCCAGCAGTGGAGGCCCATACCGTTTCTTC. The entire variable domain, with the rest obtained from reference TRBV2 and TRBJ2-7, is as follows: EPEVTQTPSHQVTQMGQEVILRCVPISNHLYFYWYRQILGQKVEFLVSFYNNEISEKSEIFDDQFSVERPDGSNFTLKIRSTKLEDSAMYFCASSGGPYRFFGPGTRLTVT.

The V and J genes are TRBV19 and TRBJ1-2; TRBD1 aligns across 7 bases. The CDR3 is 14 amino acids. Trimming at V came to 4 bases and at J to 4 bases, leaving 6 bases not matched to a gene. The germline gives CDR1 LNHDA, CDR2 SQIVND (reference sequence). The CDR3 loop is CASSTPGQLYGYTF. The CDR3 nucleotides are TGTGCCAGTAGTACGCCGGGACAGCTCTATGGCTACACCTTC.